This T cell receptor (beta chain) was observed in a study of graft-versus-host responses after intestinal transplantation. Study-wide context: Transplants were multivisceral, liver-intestinal, or isolated intestinal.

Study observations and caveats: Early post-transplant HvG declines tracked with peak circulating GvH clone levels.

As for this clone: Its matching antigen is unknown.

This CDR3 is built from 14 residues. From germline, CDR1 is SGHRS and CDR2 YFSETQ. V was trimmed by 4 bases and J by 0 bases, leaving 8 bases between them. Libraries were prepared by immunoSEQ multiplex PCR; TCRdb keeps only in-frame clonotypes and omits some of them. The sample holds about 97,000 clones, 75% to 95% seen once. Sample: PBMCs, taken around 68 weeks after intestinal transplant. The clonotype was recovered from a human patient who received an intestinal transplant, so some T cells may come from the graft donor. The V call is TRBV5-1, the J call TRBJ1-3; no clear D. This CDR3 reads CASSLSSSGNTIYF. As DNA, the CDR3 is TGCGCCAGCAGCCTGTCAAGCTCTGGAAACACCATATATTTT.